The next 23 T cell receptor beta chains were all read from a single sample in a study of graft-versus-host responses after intestinal transplantation. Sequenced by immunoSEQ multiplex PCR; TCRdb stores in-frame clones only, minus some. The sample consists of 85,000 to 100,000 clones, 85% to 95% of them appearing once. No antigens are known for them. The specimen comprised unstimulated CD8+ T cells sorted from spleen or lymph node cells, sampled before intestinal transplant. These receptors originate from a human donor who received an intestinal transplant.

On this clone itself: Other DNA sequences in the sample encode the same CDR3. The J gene is TRBJ2-7, the V gene TRBV7-2, with 11 positions matching TRBD2. CDR3 length: 15 residues. J lost 4 bases, V lost 3 bases, and 5 bases had no gene match. CDR1 and CDR2 (germline): SGHTA, FQGNSA. The CDR3 loop reads CASSFPTSGAYEQYF. As DNA, the CDR3 is TGTGCCAGCAGCTTCCCGACTAGCGGGGCATACGAGCAGTACTTC.

The chain employs TRBV7-9 and TRBJ1-1, with D tentatively TRBD1 (6 bases). The CDR3 runs 13 residues. The germline V gene encodes CDR1 SEHNR and CDR2 FQNEAQ (reference sequence). The CDR3 sequence: CAGRGGKDTEAFF. The CDR3 bases are TGTGCGGGAAGGGGGGGGAAAGACACTGAAGCTTTCTTT.

This clone was recorded once. The chain uses TRBV9 and TRBJ1-1; 10 bases map to TRBD1. The CDR3 is 19 residues long. From germline, CDR1 is SGDLS and CDR2 YYNGEE. The junction had 11 bases not matched to a gene; V was cut back by 0 bases and J by 0 bases. CDR3 coding DNA: TGTGCCAGCAGCGTAGGATCTACCGGGACAGGGGTCATGAACACTGAAGCTTTCTTT. Its protein is CASSVGSTGTGVMNTEAFF.

The rearrangement uses TRBV4-3 and TRBJ1-2, with a weak D call TRBD1 (5 bases). V was trimmed by 3 bases and J by 0 bases, leaving 11 bases between them. The CDR3 length is 15 residues. Germline CDR1 is LGHNA and CDR2 is YSLEER. The CDR3 DNA reads TGCGCCAGCAGCCAGGGGACTTTTTCTAACTATGGCTACACCTTC. Its protein product is CASSQGTFSNYGYTF.

The CDR3 loop reads CRGGSGDSPAGYTF. The CDR3 DNA is TGCAGGGGGGGTTCGGGGGATAGTCCCGCCGGCTACACCTTC. The chain uses TRBV29-1 and TRBJ1-2; D perhaps matches TRBD1 (5 bases). This CDR3 has 14 residues. Germline-derived CDR1 and CDR2 are SQVTM and ANQGSEA. The complete variable domain, with remaining parts taken from reference TRBV29-1 and TRBJ1-2, reads SAVISQKPSRDICQRGTSLTIQCQVDSQVTMMFWYRQQPGQSLTLIATANQGSEATYESGFVIDKFPISRPNLTFSTLTVSNMSPEDSSIYLCRGGSGDSPAGYTFGSGTRLTVV.

This rearrangement joins TRBV9 to TRBJ1-4; maybe TRBD1 (6 bases). V was shortened by 3 bases and J by 0 bases, with 9 bases between the two germline ends. The CDR3 sequence is 15 residues long. The germline gives CDR1 SGDLS, CDR2 YYNGEE. This chain's CDR3 is CASSEDSSTNEKLFF. CDR3 coding DNA: TGTGCCAGCAGCGAGGACAGCTCAACTAATGAAAAACTGTTTTTT.

This chain connects TRBV7-9 to TRBJ2-7; 7 bases match TRBD1. Trimming cost V 4 bases and J 5 bases; bases outside gene matches: 8. This CDR3 comprises 14 residues. The germline V gene has CDR1 SEHNR and CDR2 FQNEAQ (reference sequence). As DNA, the CDR3 is TGTGCCAGCAGCTCGATCGGGACAGATAACGAGCAGTACTTC. As protein: CASSSIGTDNEQYF.

This chain uses TRBV4-3 with TRBJ1-1; TRBD1 is a possible D gene (6 bases). The CDR3 loop spans 15 amino acids. V lost 0 bases, J lost 5 bases, and 13 bases lay in between. CDR1 is LGHNA, CDR2 YSLEER, per germline. DNA for the CDR3: TGCGCCAGCAGCCAAGAGAGACAGGTCGAAACTGAAGCTTTCTTT. As protein: CASSQERQVETEAFF.

V is TRBV2 and J is TRBJ2-1, with 9 nucleotides matching TRBD1. The germline CDR1 and CDR2 sequences are SNHLY and FYNNEI. The V segment lost 4 bases and the J segment 7 bases; nucleotides outside the gene matches: 5. This CDR3 is 14 amino acids long. The CDR3 DNA sequence: TGTGCCAGCAGTGGAACAGGGGGCTTAAATGAGCAGTTCTTC. This translates into CASSGTGGLNEQFF.

The J gene is TRBJ1-6, the V gene TRBV27, with D hard to call. Germline assignment: CDR1 MNHEY and CDR2 SMNVEV (reference sequence). The CDR3 length is 15 residues. V lost 1 base and J lost 7, with 11 bases in between. DNA of the CDR3: TGTGCCAGCAGTTTATTTTTCGGCGGGAATTCACCCCTCCACTTT. Protein sequence: CASSLFFGGNSPLHF.

V usage is TRBV6-5 and J usage is TRBJ1-1; TRBD1 is a possible D gene (5 bases). The V gene's germline CDR1 is MNHEY and CDR2 SVGAGI. CDR3 length: 13 residues. V was trimmed by 2 bases and J by 4 bases, leaving 8 bases between them. The CDR3 here is CASSYTGGTEAFF. CDR3 in DNA: TGTGCCAGCAGTTACACGGGGGGCACTGAAGCTTTCTTT.

The chain has TRBV27 and TRBJ2-1, with TRBD2 matching over 7 bases. Germline CDR1 MNHEY, CDR2 SMNVEV (reference sequence). Trimming removed 3 bases from V and 3 bases from J; junction bases left unmatched: 5. The CDR3 sequence is 15 residues long. CDR3 DNA sequence: TGTGCCAGCAGTTTTGGTGGGGGGGGCTACAATGAGCAGTTCTTC. It specifies CASSFGGGGYNEQFF.

The chain uses TRBV4-1 and TRBJ1-1; TRBD1 is a possible D gene (5 bases). The CDR3 runs to 15 residues. V lost 3 bases and J 0 bases, leaving 11 bases between the germline ends. CDR1 and CDR2 from the germline V gene are MGHRA and YSYEKL. CDR3 sequence: CASSQGPGVNTEAFF. For the CDR3, the DNA is TGCGCCAGCAGCCAGGGACCGGGGGTGAACACTGAAGCTTTCTTT.

The rearrangement links TRBV5-5 to TRBJ1-1, with unresolved D. The CDR3 totals 13 residues. Germline CDR1 reads SGHKS; CDR2 reads YYEKEE (reference sequence). Trimming shortened V by 0 bases and J by 5 bases, and 8 bases separated the two germline ends. CDR3 amino acids: CASSLVADTEAFF. DNA of the CDR3: TGTGCCAGCAGCTTGGTCGCGGATACTGAAGCTTTCTTT.

This clone was picked up a small number of times. The chain joins TRBV4-3 to TRBJ2-3; 8 bases match TRBD1. Germline V gene sequence: CDR1 LGHNA, CDR2 YSLEER. The CDR3 contains 17 residues. Trimming at V came to 0 bases and at J to 5 bases, leaving 10 bases not matched to a gene. CDR3 bases: TGCGCCAGCAGCCAAGAGAGGGTACAGGGGGTTGGAGATACGCAGTATTTT. Protein: CASSQERVQGVGDTQYF.

The rearrangement uses TRBV25-1 and TRBJ2-6; no clear D gene. The ends were cut back, 3 bases at V and 0 bases at J, with 6 bases in the middle. The CDR3 totals 15 residues. Per the germline V gene, CDR1 is MGHDK and CDR2 is SYGVNS. CDR3 loop: CASSDVYSGANVLTF. CDR3 DNA: TGTGCCAGCAGTGACGTTTACTCTGGGGCCAACGTCCTGACTTTC.

The rearrangement uses TRBV7-2 and TRBJ2-7; D unclear. The CDR3 loop spans 12 amino acids. Trimming left V 5 bases short and J 0 bases short, with 5 bases between. Germline CDR1 SGHTA, CDR2 FQGNSA. CDR3 sequence: CASSVSSYEQYF. CDR3 DNA sequence: TGTGCCAGCAGCGTTAGCTCCTACGAGCAGTACTTC.

V and J are TRBV27 and TRBJ1-5, with 8 bases lining up with TRBD1. CDR1 is MNHEY, CDR2 SMNVEV, per germline (reference sequence). J lost 1 base, V lost 8 bases, and 13 bases had no gene match. The CDR3 sequence is 17 residues long. The CDR3 loop is CASGKGQGDGSNQPQHF. In DNA, the CDR3 is TGTGCCAGCGGCAAAGGACAGGGAGATGGGAGCAATCAGCCCCAGCATTTT.

This chain connects TRBV6-6 to TRBJ1-5, with a tentative D call TRBD1 (5 bases). Germline lookup yields CDR1 MNHNY and CDR2 SVGAGI (reference sequence). With 3 bases removed from V and 1 base from J, the gap between germline ends came to 10 bases. The CDR3 has 15 amino acids. The CDR3 loop is CASSYQGFSNQPQHF. The CDR3 DNA reads as TGTGCCAGCAGTTATCAGGGATTCAGCAATCAGCCCCAGCATTTT.

The chain couples TRBV6-1 to TRBJ2-7, with 7 bases aligning to TRBD1. The length of the CDR3 is 14 residues. Germline CDR1 MNHNS, CDR2 SASEGT. After removal of 4 bases from V and 3 bases from J, the junction contained 6 bases not matched to a gene. CDR3 sequence reads: CASSGRGQLYEQYF. The CDR3 DNA reads TGTGCCAGCAGTGGACGGGGACAGCTCTACGAGCAGTACTTC.

This clone was observed a single time. The chain uses TRBV4-3 and TRBJ1-4; D is uncertain. Trimming removed 3 bases at V and 0 bases at J, with 5 bases between. CDR3 length: 14 amino acids. In germline, CDR1 is LGHNA, CDR2 YSLEER. The CDR3 protein is CASSQRATNEKLFF. In DNA, the CDR3 is TGCGCCAGCAGCCAGAGAGCAACTAATGAAAAACTGTTTTTT.

The chain carries TRBV2 and TRBJ2-2; D not resolved. In germline, CDR1 is SNHLY, CDR2 FYNNEI. The CDR3 runs to 14 residues. Trimming cost V 2 bases and J 1 base, with 5 bases left between them. In DNA, the CDR3 is TGTGCCAGCAGTGAATCGGTGAACACCGGGGAGCTGTTTTTT. Translated, it gives CASSESVNTGELFF.

The chain combines TRBV19 with TRBJ1-5; D might be TRBD1 (6 bases). From germline, CDR1 is LNHDA and CDR2 SQIVND (reference sequence). The ends were cut back, 2 bases at V and 6 bases at J, with 17 bases in the middle. The CDR3 extends over 16 amino acids. Here the CDR3 DNA reads TGTGCCAGTAGTATATCCCGGACAGAGGAACTTCAGCCCCAGCATTTT. It codes for CASSISRTEELQPQHF.